Here is one TCR beta chain with its context. These data come from a study of blood T cell repertoires in COVID-19. Across the study: The United States, Italy and Spain supplied acute and convalescent COVID-19 samples. The analysed material was cDNA or gDNA that came from T cells, B-cell-depleted T cells, or PBMCs.

In the study's own analysis: Nucleated cell number was recorded as an estimate derived from reference gene primer amplification. Produced via immunoSEQ multiplex PCR; TCRdb's table is partial and in-frame only. The DNA gave D and trimming, while V, J and clone size come from that table. This table holds roughly 700,000 clones, around 90% found once. The CDR3 has 11 amino acids. V shed 11 bases and J shed 7 bases, with 11 bases lying between them. Sequencing was done on a sample of peripheral blood. This clonotype was sampled from a woman aged 18-30 years with acute or convalescent COVID-19. The chain joins TRBV12-3 or TRBV12-4 to TRBJ2-2, with TRBD2 as a possible D gene (6 bases). The CDR3 DNA reads TGTGCCGGGGGGTACGGCGGGGAGCTGTTTTTT. It encodes CAGGYGGELFF.